This record looks at one T cell receptor beta chain sequence and its context. The CDR3 is 14 residues long. Trimming pared 7 bases from V and 4 bases from J, leaving 13 bases between. Germline V gene sequence: CDR1 SNHLY, CDR2 FYNNEI. TCRdb's copy holds only in-frame clones and misses some; the assay was immunoSEQ multiplex PCR. The sample yields approximately 75,000 clones, approximately 97% seen once. The sample originates from a study of technical replicates of blood from a few donors. The origin of this receptor is a human donor in good health. This chain joins TRBV2 and TRBJ2-2, with D possibly matching TRBD2 (5 bases). The sequenced sample consisted of T cells isolated from PBMCs. CDR3 nucleotides: TGTGCCAGCATCCTTGAGGGCGGCACCGGGGAGCTGTTTTTT. Translation gives CASILEGGTGELFF.